The following is a T cell receptor beta chain sequence with its context. The antigen remains undetermined. The sample comes from a study of identical twins. The study, taken as a whole, reports: Insertions were reduced in abundant cord blood beta clonotypes but not in memory repertoires.

TCRdb re-derived calls from the 5' RACE reads in MiXCR, one entry per CDR3 protein. This sample has some 1,700,000 distinct CDR3 sequences, with roughly 35% found just once. The CDR3 extends over 13 amino acids. Trimming stripped 5 bases from V and 7 bases from J, with 11 bases between. Germline CDR1 and CDR2: MNHEY and SMNVEV (reference sequence). The TCR originated in a newborn girl in good health. Sequences were obtained from cord blood. The rearrangement links TRBV27 to TRBJ1-4; D is unclear. The CDR3 region has the DNA TGTGCCAGCAGTGTTGCAGGTAGTGAAAAACTGTTTTTT. Its translation is CASSVAGSEKLFF. Full variable domain (outside the CDR3, taken from reference TRBV27 and TRBJ1-4): EAQVTQNPRYLITVTGKKLTVTCSQNMNHEYMSWYRQDPGLGLRQIYYSMNVEVTDKGDVPEGYKVSRKEKRNFPLILESPSPNQTSLYFCASSVAGSEKLFFGSGTQLSVL.